The clone carrying this T cell receptor beta chain was recorded at least ten times. Its cognate antigen is unknown. Germline V lookup: CDR1 DFQATT, CDR2 SNEGSKA (reference sequence). The CDR3 spans 14 residues. V was clipped by 1 base and J by 4 bases, with 13 bases between them. The data originate from a study of breast tumors, draining lymph nodes, adjacent tissues. The lymph nodes were axillary draining lymph nodes from breast cancer patients. Whole-study findings and limits: Tumors had less TCR diversity than lymph nodes, more than nontumor tissue. Tumor T cell lymph node origin was a supported hypothesis, not proven. Luminal-like breast cancer showed significantly higher tumor–nontumor repertoire similarity than basal-like. Most tumor T cells seemingly derive from lymph node, then expand in tumor.

TCRdb recomputed calls from the multiplex PCR reads with MiXCR, one row per CDR3 protein. The sample holds 180,000 or so distinct CDR3 sequences; around 29% are singletons and the top ten take roughly 4%. The V and J genes are TRBV20-1 and TRBJ1-2; tentatively, D is TRBD1 (6 bases). The specimen sequenced was axillary lymph node tissue. The origin of this receptor is a female donor with breast cancer. Some clones in this sample may be carry-over from other donors' samples. The chain's CDR3 is CSARGLSGAYGYTF. The DNA for the CDR3 is TGCAGTGCTAGAGGTCTTTCGGGGGCCTATGGCTACACCTTC.